Sequencing of this TCR beta chain was carried out in a study of T cells in localized non-small cell lung cancer. Turning to this clone: As yet, its antigen is unknown.

Sequencing used immunoSEQ multiplex PCR; TCRdb keeps in-frame clones, though not all of them. The table lists about 24,000 clones, 65% to 85% of them singletons. Whole-study results and caveats: Clonality peaked in uninvolved adjacent lung rather than tumor. Adjacent lung had a median roughly 60 of the 100 largest tumor clones. Only one tumor region was sequenced, so heterogeneity remains possible. Greater T cell density in blood accompanied longer overall survival.

V dropped 2 bases and J dropped 0 bases, with 9 bases sitting between them. Germline V gives CDR1 SNHLY, CDR2 FYNNEI. The CDR3 runs to 15 residues. This chain connects TRBV2 to TRBJ2-3; a weak D match, TRBD1 (5 bases). The sample here was PBMCs, taken before any cancer treatment. This receptor was identified in a man aged 40-75 years with stage II lung adenocarcinoma. The CDR3 loop reads CASSEQGISTDTQYF. In DNA, the CDR3 is TGTGCCAGCAGTGAACAGGGAATTAGCACAGATACGCAGTATTTT.